This T cell receptor beta chain was sequenced during a study of PD-1 blockade in classical Hodgkin lymphoma. Overall study findings and caveats: Newly diagnosed patients were reported to exhibit reduced baseline TCR diversity relative to healthy donors. Patients excluded were those beginning nivolumab under 1 year after ASCT.

Repertoires were generated with immunoSEQ multiplex PCR, while TCRdb's copy carries only in-frame clones and drops some. This sample yields around 25,000 clones, of which about 67% are seen a single time; around 11% belongs to the top ten. About this clone itself: What it recognizes is unknown.

In every patient, relapse followed autologous stem cell transplantation, while exposure to brentuximab vedotin differed. Each best response was a complete response, a partial response or progressive disease. Germline CDR1 ENHRY, CDR2 SYGVKD. This CDR3 has 14 amino acids. V gave up 1 base and J gave up 4 bases, with 11 bases separating them. The starting material was peripheral blood mononuclear cells (PBMCs), obtained before the second cycle of nivolumab. The chain couples TRBV10-3 to TRBJ2-7, with TRBD2 as a possible D gene (5 bases). This clonotype originated in a human donor with classical Hodgkin lymphoma. The CDR3 loop reads CAISEYTGGYEQYF. The CDR3 DNA sequence: TGTGCCATCAGTGAGTATACTGGCGGGTACGAGCAGTACTTC.